Listed below are T cell receptor beta chains from one sample, sequenced in a study of T-cell memory formation after mild COVID-19. TCRdb ran MiXCR on the 5' RACE reads and lists one entry per CDR3 protein. The top ten clones hold roughly 45% of a sample with 55,000 to 70,000 distinct CDR3 sequences, about a quarter of them seen once. The sequenced sample was PBMCs or a T cell subset sorted from them (not recorded which). Receptors were obtained from a man aged 18 to 35 who had mild COVID-19 (a few samples of this study predate the infection). Cell type and time point are not known. CDR3s include the opening cysteine and the closing phenylalanine or tryptophan. D genes are given only for firm matches. Clone size is stated in some rows and not others, as once, few, many or a class when expanded.

many	TRBV27	TRBJ2-7	.	TGTGCCAGCAGTATGGGGGGCACCTACGAGCAGTACTTC	CASSMGGTYEQYF
.	TRBV20-1	TRBJ2-3	.	TGCAGTGCTAGTATGACAGCCGAGGATAGCACAGATACGCAGTATTTT	CSASMTAEDSTDTQYF
.	TRBV5-8	TRBJ1-5	.	TGTGCCAGCAGCCCATATAGCAATCAGCCCCAGCATTTT	CASSPYSNQPQHF
few	TRBV5-6	TRBJ1-2	TRBD1	TGTGCCAGCAGCTTGGAAGGGACAGGGGGCTATGGCTACACCTTC	CASSLEGTGGYGYTF
.	TRBV5-4	TRBJ2-2	.	TGTGCCAGCAGCTTGGAAGGAAACACCGGGGAGCTGTTTTTT	CASSLEGNTGELFF
.	TRBV5-1	TRBJ1-2	.	TGCGCCAGCAGCTTGGCCCCTGCCGGGGCGGATTATGGCTACACCTTC	CASSLAPAGADYGYTF
.	TRBV6-2/TRBV6-3	TRBJ2-7	.	TGTGCCAGCAGGAAAGGTGTCTACGAGCAGTACTTC	CASRKGVYEQYF
.	TRBV12-3/TRBV12-4	TRBJ2-4	TRBD2	TGTGCCAGCGGGGAGGGCAAAAACATTCAGTACTTC	CASGEGKNIQYF
.	TRBV2	TRBJ2-5	.	TGTGCCAGCAGTGAATCGGGCGGGTTTAGGACGGAGACCCAGTACTTC	CASSESGGFRTETQYF
.	TRBV4-3	TRBJ2-3	TRBD2	TGCGCCAGCAGCCAAAAGGATCCGGGGACTAGTGGGGATACGCAGTATTTT	CASSQKDPGTSGDTQYF
.	TRBV10-2	TRBJ1-1	TRBD1	TGCGCCAGCGATGCCGGGACAGGGAACACTGAAGCTTTCTTT	CASDAGTGNTEAFF
.	TRBV6-2/TRBV6-3	TRBJ2-5	.	TGTGCCAGCATGCGTGAGACCCAGTACTTC	CASMRETQYF
few	TRBV7-2	TRBJ2-5	.	TGTGCCAGCAGGCCACCTTCAGGGGTTTCGGAGACCCAGTACTTC	CASRPPSGVSETQYF
few	TRBV6-6	TRBJ1-6	TRBD1	TGTGCCAGCAGTCAAGACAGGGGAATCAATTCACCCCTCCACTTT	CASSQDRGINSPLHF
many	TRBV9	TRBJ1-2	.	TGTGCCAGCAGCGTAGCCCACTATGGCTACACCTTC	CASSVAHYGYTF
many	TRBV4-3	TRBJ2-3	TRBD2	TGCGCCAGCAGCCCAGTAGCGGGACGGGGAGCAGATACGCAGTATTTT	CASSPVAGRGADTQYF
.	TRBV12-3/TRBV12-4	TRBJ1-1	.	TGTGCCAGCAGTTTCGGGGGGCCGAACACTGAAGCTTTCTTT	CASSFGGPNTEAFF
few	TRBV29-1	TRBJ2-5	.	TGCAGCGTCCACAGGAGGCAAGAGACCCAGTACTTC	CSVHRRQETQYF
.	TRBV6-2/TRBV6-3	TRBJ2-1	.	TGTGCCAGCAGTCCCGACACGGGGAGCTCCTACAATGAGCAGTTCTTC	CASSPDTGSSYNEQFF
.	TRBV4-1	TRBJ2-3	.	TGCGCCAGCAGCCAAGAGACTGGGGTTAGAACAGATACGCAGTATTTT	CASSQETGVRTDTQYF
few	TRBV12-3/TRBV12-4	TRBJ2-7	.	TGTGCCAGCAGTTTAGCCGGGCCAACTCCTGACGAGCAGTACTTC	CASSLAGPTPDEQYF
.	TRBV5-6	TRBJ2-1	TRBD1	TGTGCCAGCTCCCGAGGGGGCGATGAGCAGTTCTTC	CASSRGGDEQFF
.	TRBV5-5	TRBJ2-7	.	TGTGCCAGCAGCTGGATCGAACCGGGGCAGTACTTC	CASSWIEPGQYF
.	TRBV11-3	TRBJ2-3	.	TGTGCCAGCAGCTTAGGAGGAGGTACGCAGTATTTT	CASSLGGGTQYF
.	TRBV9	TRBJ2-3	TRBD1	TGTGCCAGCAGCGAGGGACAGGGGAGCACAGATACGCAGTATTTT	CASSEGQGSTDTQYF
few	TRBV5-6	TRBJ1-2	.	TGTGCCAGCAGCTTGGGCAGTTTAAGTGGCTACACCTTC	CASSLGSLSGYTF
.	TRBV20-1	TRBJ2-5	.	TGCAGTGCTAGAGATCTCCCCGAGCCCGGGTTGGCCCAGTACTTC	CSARDLPEPGLAQYF
.	TRBV6-2/TRBV6-3	TRBJ2-3	.	TGTGCCAGCAGTTACTCGACAGGTCGCGCCTACACAGATACGCAGTATTTT	CASSYSTGRAYTDTQYF
.	TRBV10-3	TRBJ1-2	.	TGTGCCATAAGTGAGTCTAATGGACAACTCATCTATGGCTACACCTTC	CAISESNGQLIYGYTF
.	TRBV12-3/TRBV12-4	TRBJ2-7	TRBD2	TGTGCCAGCAGCAATAGGACTAGCCGATCCTACGAGCAGTACTTC	CASSNRTSRSYEQYF
.	TRBV5-1	TRBJ2-7	TRBD2	TGCGCCAGCATCTTGGCGGGGGGTTACGACGAGCAGTACTTC	CASILAGGYDEQYF
.	TRBV7-9	TRBJ1-1	.	TGTGCCAGCAGCGCCTCCCCACCCTACGAAGCTTTCTTT	CASSASPPYEAFF
few	TRBV18	TRBJ1-2	.	TGTGCCAGCTCACCCCCAGGATACTATGGCTACACCTTC	CASSPPGYYGYTF
.	TRBV25-1	TRBJ2-5	.	TGTGCCAGCAGTGAAACAGAGTACCAAGAGACCCAGTACTTC	CASSETEYQETQYF
.	TRBV7-9	TRBJ2-5	.	TGTGCCAGCAGCTTAGGGTTCGGCCGGGAGACCCAGTACTTC	CASSLGFGRETQYF
few	TRBV7-2	TRBJ2-1	.	TGTGCCAGCAGCTTAGTAGGCGGGGAGGACAATGAGCAGTTCTTC	CASSLVGGEDNEQFF
many	TRBV29-1	TRBJ2-5	.	TGCAGCGTCCGGAACCAAGAGACCCAGTACTTC	CSVRNQETQYF
.	TRBV6-5	TRBJ1-2	TRBD1	TGTGCCAGCAGTAGAGAGGGGGCAAACAAAGCTAACTATGGCTACACCTTC	CASSREGANKANYGYTF
.	TRBV12-3/TRBV12-4	TRBJ1-1	.	TGTGCCAGCAGTTTGGGGAGAGTAGGGAACACTGAAGCTTTCTTT	CASSLGRVGNTEAFF
.	TRBV29-1	TRBJ2-2	.	TGCAGCGTCCAGGGGCCCCTCGGGGAGCTGTTTTTT	CSVQGPLGELFF
.	TRBV5-5	TRBJ1-1	.	TGTGCCAGCAGCTTAACCTATTTCCCAAAGACTGAAGCTTTCTTT	CASSLTYFPKTEAFF
.	TRBV7-3	TRBJ2-3	TRBD2	TGTGCCAGCAGCCCCTTTGGCGGGGGGGCAAATACGCAGTATTTT	CASSPFGGGANTQYF
few	TRBV6-5	TRBJ2-5	.	TGTGCCAGCAGTTTCCGGGACCAGGCCCTAGAGACCCAGTACTTC	CASSFRDQALETQYF
few	TRBV12-3/TRBV12-4	TRBJ2-2	.	TGTGCCAGCAGTTTAAGTGTCTTCGGGCCCCTCGGGGAGCTGTTTTTT	CASSLSVFGPLGELFF
.	TRBV27	TRBJ2-7	TRBD2	TGTGCCAGCAGTCTCCTCGGGCGGGGGATGGACGAGCAGTACTTC	CASSLLGRGMDEQYF
.	TRBV6-5	TRBJ2-2	TRBD2	TGTGCCAGCAGATCCACCGGGGGGACCGGGGAGCTGTTTTTT	CASRSTGGTGELFF
.	TRBV12-3/TRBV12-4	TRBJ1-3	.	TGTGCCAGCAGTTTTCCTCATTCAGGGTACACCATATATTTT	CASSFPHSGYTIYF
.	TRBV9	TRBJ1-1	.	TGTGCCAGCAGCGTAGCTCCTACGCGGGGGAGGACTGAAGCTTTCTTT	CASSVAPTRGRTEAFF
.	TRBV14	TRBJ2-1	.	TGTGCCAGCAGCCAATACAACTACAATGAGCAGTTCTTC	CASSQYNYNEQFF
once	TRBV5-1	TRBJ2-7	.	TGCGCCAGCAGCTTGGAGGAAGGGGGGTCCTACGAGCAGTACTTC	CASSLEEGGSYEQYF
medium-sized	TRBV11-2	TRBJ2-7	.	TGTGCCAGCAGCTTATCCCGGGGATACTCCTACGAGCAGTACTTC	CASSLSRGYSYEQYF
.	TRBV4-3	TRBJ2-1	.	TGCGCCAGCACCCCAGAGCGAAGCTCCTACAATGAGCAGTTCTTC	CASTPERSSYNEQFF